The 23 T cell receptor beta chains below were found in one sample sequenced in a study of blood T cells in healthy people across ages. Together with a sample-barcoded 5' primer, a J-beta primer mix was included in a second PCR lasting about 7 to 11 cycles. A single record per CDR3 protein comes from TCRdb applying MiXCR to the 5' RACE reads. The table shows hundreds of thousands of distinct CDR3 sequences, with around 32% occurring only once. The sample was blood. The receptors originated from a woman aged 80 or over in good health.

This clonotype was picked up many times. CDR3 DNA sequence: TGTGCCACCAGCCTCAACCGGATCTACGAGCAGTACTTC. Residues: CATSLNRIYEQYF. The J gene is TRBJ2-7, the V gene TRBV15; no firm D call. The CDR3 consists of 13 residues. Germline V lookup: CDR1 LNHNV, CDR2 YYDKDF (reference sequence). With 5 bases removed from V and 3 bases from J, the gap between germline ends came to 11 bases.

This clonotype was picked up a small number of times. At one end, the junction sequence differs from germline, possibly due to a read error. V usage is TRBV2 and J usage is TRBJ2-2; a weak D match, TRBD1 (6 bases). CDR1 and CDR2 (germline): SNHLY, FYNNEI. The CDR3 length is 15 residues. CDR3 in DNA: TGTGCCAGCCGTGACAGGTTTGCGAACACCGGGGAGCTGTTTTTT. Its protein product is CASRDRFANTGELFF.

The rearrangement links TRBV20-1 to TRBJ2-5; 7 nucleotides agree with TRBD1. Germline loops: CDR1 DFQATT, CDR2 SNEGSKA (reference sequence). After removal of 6 bases from V and 5 bases from J, the junction contained 9 bases not matched to a gene. This CDR3 has 13 residues. The DNA for the CDR3 is TGCAGTGCGGTACAGGGGCTGAGTGAGACCCAGTACTTC. Translating gives CSAVQGLSETQYF.

This chain uses TRBV19 with TRBJ1-2, with 10 bases matching TRBD1. The CDR3 extends over 12 amino acids. The V and J ends lost 7 bases and 10 bases, in that order; junction bases with no gene match: 6. CDR1 is LNHDA, CDR2 SQIVND, per germline (reference sequence). CDR3 nucleotides: TGTGCCAGTACCGGGACAGGGGTAATCTACACCTTC. This sequence encodes CASTGTGVIYTF. The full variable domain, in which reference TRBV19 and TRBJ1-2 provide the parts outside the CDR3, is DGGITQSPKYLFRKEGQNVTLSCEQNLNHDAMYWYRQDPGQGLRLIYYSQIVNDFQKGDIAEGYSVSREKKESFPLTVTSAQKNPTAFYLCASTGTGVIYTFGSGTRLTVV.

This clonotype was detected many times. The chain joins TRBV7-2 to TRBJ2-5, with a tentative D call TRBD1 (6 bases). The ends were cut back, 0 bases at V and 4 bases at J, with 12 bases in the middle. Germline CDR1 SGHTA, CDR2 FQGNSA. The CDR3 is 15 residues long. CDR3 sequence reads: CASSLAKLGAETQYF. Here the CDR3 DNA reads TGTGCCAGCAGCTTAGCGAAGCTGGGGGCAGAGACCCAGTACTTC. Full variable domain (rest looked up from reference TRBV7-2 and TRBJ2-5): GAGVSQSPSNKVTEKGKDVELRCDPISGHTALYWYRQSLGQGLEFLIYFQGNSAPDKSGLPSDRFSAERTGGSVSTLTIQRTQQEDSAVYLCASSLAKLGAETQYFGPGTRLLVL.

This clonotype was recorded at least ten times. The chain is built from TRBV20-1 and TRBJ2-7; D may correspond to TRBD1 or TRBD2 (5 bases each). CDR3 length: 13 residues. The germline CDR1 and CDR2 sequences are DFQATT and SNEGSKA (reference sequence). Trimming pared 1 base from V and 6 bases from J, leaving 13 bases between. The CDR3: CSARGELRGEQYF. The CDR3 DNA sequence: TGCAGTGCTAGAGGGGAACTGAGGGGCGAGCAGTACTTC.

This clonotype showed up many times. The V gene is TRBV6-1, the J gene TRBJ2-7; D is perhaps TRBD1 or TRBD2 (5 bases each). V was cut by 6 bases and J by 6 bases, with 27 bases left in between. The CDR3 is made up of 17 amino acids. Germline CDR1 MNHNS, CDR2 SASEGT. CDR3 sequence (DNA): TGTGCCAGCAGCCCCAGGGTAGGGTCAAGGGGAGTCGGCGAGCAGTACTTC. This sequence encodes CASSPRVGSRGVGEQYF.

The chain employs TRBV5-6 and TRBJ2-5, with D possibly being TRBD1 (6 bases). The CDR3 consists of 12 residues. The germline V and J ends were trimmed by 3 bases and 9 bases, with 12 bases remaining between them. Per the germline V gene, CDR1 is SGHDT and CDR2 is YYEEEE. CDR3 DNA sequence: TGTGCCAGCAGCTCCGACAGGCGTGCCCAGTACTTC. Protein sequence: CASSSDRRAQYF.

With respect to this clonotype: Given a much more abundant clone one base away, this may be a read error. The chain is built from TRBV6-1 and TRBJ2-1; D possibly matches TRBD1 or TRBD2 (6 bases each). The CDR3 sequence is 15 residues long. The germline V gene has CDR1 MNHNS and CDR2 SASEGT. The CDR3 coding sequence is TGTGCCAGCAGTGAAGAGGGGGGCTCCTACAATAAGCAGTTCTTC. It is translated as CASSEEGGSYNKQFF.

In this sample, this clonotype turned up a few times. This chain joins TRBV30 and TRBJ1-1; D gene unclear. This CDR3 is built from 12 residues. V was pared by 4 bases and J by 1 base, with 7 bases between. The germline V gene encodes CDR1 GTSNPN and CDR2 SVGIG (reference sequence). CDR3 loop: CAWMWGNTEAFF. The CDR3, as DNA: TGTGCCTGGATGTGGGGGAACACTGAAGCTTTCTTT. Together with reference TRBV30 and TRBJ1-1, the CDR3 gives the full variable domain: SQTIHQWPATLVQPVGSPLSLECTVEGTSNPNLYWYRQAAGRGLQLLFYSVGIGQISSEVPQNLSASRPQDRQFILSSKKLLLSDSGFYLCAWMWGNTEAFFGQGTRLTVV.

The chain has TRBV5-1 and TRBJ2-7, with 10 bases lining up with TRBD2. Trimming cost V 0 bases and J 3 bases; bases outside gene matches: 0. Germline V lookup: CDR1 SGHRS, CDR2 YFSETQ. The CDR3 consists of 14 residues. CDR3 loop: CASSLEREGYEQYF. Here the CDR3 DNA reads TGCGCCAGCAGCTTGGAGCGGGAGGGCTACGAGCAGTACTTC.

Worth noting for this clonotype: A much larger clone lies one base from this, so it may be a read error. V usage is TRBV28 and J usage is TRBJ1-5; D perhaps matches TRBD1 (6 bases). Germline V gene lookup returns CDR1 MDHEN and CDR2 SYDVKM. The CDR3 has 15 amino acids. The CDR3 here is CANSAPQVGGQPQHF. The CDR3 region has the DNA TGTGCCAACAGTGCCCCCCAGGTAGGGGGTCAGCCCCAGCATTTT.

A note on this clonotype: One base away lies a much larger clone, so this may be a sequencing read error. The chain recombines TRBV7-2 with TRBJ2-1; D remains ambiguous. This CDR3 comprises 13 residues. Germline V gene sequence: CDR1 SGHTA, CDR2 FQGNSA. The CDR3 region is CAGSLRRPDEQFF. In nucleotides, the CDR3 is TGTGCCGGCAGCTTAAGAAGGCCCGATGAGCAGTTCTTC.

On this clonotype: It may be a read error: a sequence one base away is much more abundant. The chain is built from TRBV4-1 and TRBJ2-1, with D maybe TRBD2 (6 bases). Germline V gene data show CDR1 as MGHRA and CDR2 as YSYEKL. The CDR3 sequence is 15 residues long. DNA for the CDR3: TGCACCAGCAGCCAAGGGACTCAGGGTGACGGTGAGCAGTTCTTC. This sequence encodes CTSSQGTQGDGEQFF.

This clonotype showed up many times. The chain is built from TRBV4-2 and TRBJ2-7, with 8 bases aligning to TRBD2. V lost 4 bases and J lost 4; bases outside the gene matches: 3. Germline CDR1 reads LGHNA; CDR2 reads YNFKEQ. The CDR3 consists of 13 residues. CDR3 amino acids: CASSPGGAYEQYF. CDR3 in DNA: TGTGCCAGCAGCCCCGGGGGGGCATACGAGCAGTACTTC.

This clonotype was counted ten times or more. The chain links TRBV7-2 to TRBJ2-7; D unclear. The CDR3 loop spans 13 amino acids. Trimming shortened V by 0 bases and J by 12 bases, and 15 bases separated the two germline ends. The germline V gene has CDR1 SGHTA and CDR2 FQGNSA. CDR3 nucleotide sequence: TGTGCCAGCAGCTTAGCGAGTAGGACCCCGGGGTACTTC. This translates into CASSLASRTPGYF.

A remark on this clonotype: An end of the junction does not agree with germline; a read error may underlie this. The V call is TRBV7-2, the J call TRBJ2-1, with D maybe TRBD1 (5 bases). CDR1 is SGHTA, CDR2 FQGNSA, per germline. The CDR3 extends over 18 amino acids. CDR3 protein: CASNSPLTTAAFNNERFF. For the CDR3, the DNA is TGTGCCAGCAACTCCCCTCTTACGACAGCCGCCTTTAACAATGAGCGGTTCTTC.

This clonotype has a handful of counts. The chain links TRBV12-3 or TRBV12-4 to TRBJ2-2, with TRBD2 matching 13 bases. J lost 5 bases, V lost 6 bases, and 6 bases had no gene match. The length of the CDR3 is 16 residues. The CDR3: CASRYTSGGATGELFF. DNA of the CDR3: TGTGCCAGCAGATATACTAGCGGGGGGGCTACCGGGGAGCTGTTTTTT.

This clonotype was seen at least ten times. V gene TRBV15 combines with J gene TRBJ2-2, with D perhaps assigned TRBD1 or TRBD2 (5 bases each). Germline CDR1 and CDR2: LNHNV and YYDKDF (reference sequence). The CDR3 has 15 amino acids. V was shortened by 3 bases and J by 4 bases, with 12 bases between the two germline ends. CDR3 protein: CATSREVGRTGELFF. Written as DNA, the CDR3 is TGTGCCACCAGCAGGGAGGTGGGGCGCACCGGGGAGCTGTTTTTT.

V and J are TRBV5-1 and TRBJ1-2, with D possibly TRBD1 on 5 matching bases. The V end lost 0 bases, the J end lost 3 bases, and 12 bases lay between the germline ends. Germline assignment: CDR1 SGHRS and CDR2 YFSETQ. CDR3 size: 15 residues. The CDR3 region is CASSLGSGSDYGYTF. Here the CDR3 DNA reads TGCGCCAGCAGCTTGGGGTCAGGGTCGGACTATGGCTACACCTTC.

This clonotype was observed many times. The CDR3 DNA is TGTGCCAGCAGCCCTCTTGGCGGGGGATCCTACAATGAGCAGTTCTTC. Protein sequence: CASSPLGGGSYNEQFF. This chain uses TRBV11-2 with TRBJ2-1; 7 nucleotides line up with TRBD2. After removal of 5 bases from V and 1 base from J, the junction contained 8 bases not matched to a gene. In germline, CDR1 is SGHAT, CDR2 FQNNGV. The CDR3 loop spans 16 amino acids.

The sample holds a few counts of this clonotype. This rearrangement joins TRBV20-1 to TRBJ2-5, with a tentative D call TRBD2 (6 bases). Trimming removed 1 base at V and 11 bases at J, with 20 bases between. CDR3 length equals 14 residues. The germline gives CDR1 DFQATT, CDR2 SNEGSKA (reference sequence). Here the CDR3 reads CSARGWAGGNEQYF. The CDR3 nucleotides read TGCAGTGCTAGAGGTTGGGCCGGAGGGAATGAGCAGTACTTC.

A remark on this clonotype: One end of the junction does not line up with germline, which may come from a read error. V usage is TRBV7-2 and J usage is TRBJ1-4; D unresolved. The CDR3 length is 16 residues. Germline V gene data show CDR1 as SGHTA and CDR2 as FQGNSA. The chain's CDR3 is CASSFWNRETNEKRFF. As DNA, the CDR3 is TGTGCCAGCAGCTTTTGGAACAGAGAAACTAATGAAAAACGGTTTTTT.